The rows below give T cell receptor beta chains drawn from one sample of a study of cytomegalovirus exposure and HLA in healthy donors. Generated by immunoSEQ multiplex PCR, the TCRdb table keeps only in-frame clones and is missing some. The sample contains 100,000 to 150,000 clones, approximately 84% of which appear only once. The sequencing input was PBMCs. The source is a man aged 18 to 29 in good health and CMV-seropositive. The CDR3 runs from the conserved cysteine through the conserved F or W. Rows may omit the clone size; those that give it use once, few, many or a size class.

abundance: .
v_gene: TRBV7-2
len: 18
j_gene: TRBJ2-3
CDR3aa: CASSSKTGIRFSTDTQYF

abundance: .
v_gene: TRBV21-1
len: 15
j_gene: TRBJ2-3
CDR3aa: CASSKARLAGNTQYF

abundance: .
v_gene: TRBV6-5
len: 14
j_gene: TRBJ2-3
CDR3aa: CASTNHREADTQYF

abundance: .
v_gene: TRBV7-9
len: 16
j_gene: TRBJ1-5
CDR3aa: CASSLTGVQLDQPQHF

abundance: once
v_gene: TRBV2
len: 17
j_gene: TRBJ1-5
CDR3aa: CASSRQGARGSNQPQHF

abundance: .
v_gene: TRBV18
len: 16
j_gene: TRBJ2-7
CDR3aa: CASSRGTSGSIYEQYF

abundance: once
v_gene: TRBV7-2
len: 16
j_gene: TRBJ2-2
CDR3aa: CASSNVDSGGTGELFF

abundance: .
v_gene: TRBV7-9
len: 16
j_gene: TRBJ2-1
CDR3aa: CASSRLAPQSYNEQFF

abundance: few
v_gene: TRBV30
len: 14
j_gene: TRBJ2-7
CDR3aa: CAGLRRDPSYEQYF

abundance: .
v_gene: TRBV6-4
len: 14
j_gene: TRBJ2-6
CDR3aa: CASSPRSGANVLTF

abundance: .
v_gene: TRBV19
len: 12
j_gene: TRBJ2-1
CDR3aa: CASSAGQREQFF

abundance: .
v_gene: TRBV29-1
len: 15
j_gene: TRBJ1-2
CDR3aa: CSVEDWGTGAYGYTF

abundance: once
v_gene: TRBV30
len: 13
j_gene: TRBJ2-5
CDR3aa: CAWSLLGGETQYF

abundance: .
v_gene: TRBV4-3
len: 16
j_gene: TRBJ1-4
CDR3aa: CASSQDSGTTNEKLFF

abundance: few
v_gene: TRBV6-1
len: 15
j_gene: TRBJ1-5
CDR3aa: CASTEGRPSNQPQHF

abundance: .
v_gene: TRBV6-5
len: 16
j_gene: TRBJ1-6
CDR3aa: CASSYSRPSYNSPLHF

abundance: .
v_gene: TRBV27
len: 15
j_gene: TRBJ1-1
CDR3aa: CASSWTGLMNTEAFF

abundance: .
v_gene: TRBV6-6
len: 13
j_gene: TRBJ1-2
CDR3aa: CASSYSGSDGYTF

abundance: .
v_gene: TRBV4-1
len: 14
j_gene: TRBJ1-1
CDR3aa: CASSQGSGDTEAFF

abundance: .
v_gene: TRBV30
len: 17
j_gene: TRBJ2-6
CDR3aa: CAWSVREAYSGANVLTF

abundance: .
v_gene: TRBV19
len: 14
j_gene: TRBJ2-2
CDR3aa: CASRRAIGTGELFF

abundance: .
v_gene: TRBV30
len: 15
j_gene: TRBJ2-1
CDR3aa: CAWSLAGVSYNEQFF

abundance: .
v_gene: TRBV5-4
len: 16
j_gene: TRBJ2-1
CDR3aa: CASSFFSSGGAYEQFF

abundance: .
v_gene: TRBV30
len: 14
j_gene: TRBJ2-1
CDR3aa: CAFLGEGINNEQFF

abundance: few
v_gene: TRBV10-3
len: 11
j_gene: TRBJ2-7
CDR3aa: CAISDIYEQYF

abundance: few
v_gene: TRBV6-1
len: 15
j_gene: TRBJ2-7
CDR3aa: CASSTPGVISYEQYF

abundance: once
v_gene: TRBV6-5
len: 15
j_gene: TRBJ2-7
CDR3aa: CASSPGLAGGNEQYF

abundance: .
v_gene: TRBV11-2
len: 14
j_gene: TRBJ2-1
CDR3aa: CASSFARVSHEQFF

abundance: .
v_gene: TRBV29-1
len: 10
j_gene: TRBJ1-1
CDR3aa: CSARETEAFF

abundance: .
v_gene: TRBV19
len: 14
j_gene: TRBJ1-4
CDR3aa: CASSMALTNEKLFF

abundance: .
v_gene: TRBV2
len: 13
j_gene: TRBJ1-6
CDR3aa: CASSGTGRSPLHF

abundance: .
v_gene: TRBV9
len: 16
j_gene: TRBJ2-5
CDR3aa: CASSASSGRSQETQYF

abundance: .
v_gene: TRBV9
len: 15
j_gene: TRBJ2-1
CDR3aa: CASSGSGGGYNEQFF

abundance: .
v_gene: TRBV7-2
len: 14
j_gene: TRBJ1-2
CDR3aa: CASSDGVANYGYTF

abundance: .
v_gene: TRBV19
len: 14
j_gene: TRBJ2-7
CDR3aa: CASSMRRGAYEQYF

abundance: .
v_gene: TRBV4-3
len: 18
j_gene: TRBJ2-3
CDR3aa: CASSPAPPGRELTDTQYF

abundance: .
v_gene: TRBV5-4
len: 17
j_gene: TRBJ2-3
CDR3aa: CASSPGGASGGSDTQYF

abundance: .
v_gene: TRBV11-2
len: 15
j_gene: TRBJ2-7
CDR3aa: CASSYPEGGGYEQYF

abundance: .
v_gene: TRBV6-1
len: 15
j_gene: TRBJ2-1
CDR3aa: CASRATSGTYNEQFF

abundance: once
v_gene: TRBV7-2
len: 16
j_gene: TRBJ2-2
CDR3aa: CASSLSRGPNTGELFF

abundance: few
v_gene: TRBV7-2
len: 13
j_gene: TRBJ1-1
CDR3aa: CASNDRVNTEAFF

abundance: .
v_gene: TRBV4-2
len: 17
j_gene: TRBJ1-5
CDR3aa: CASSPPWGTGVVQPQHF

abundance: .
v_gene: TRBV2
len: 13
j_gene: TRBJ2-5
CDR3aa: CASSEWGRETQYF

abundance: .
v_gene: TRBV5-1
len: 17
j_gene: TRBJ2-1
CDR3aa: CASSMGTGPNSYNEQFF

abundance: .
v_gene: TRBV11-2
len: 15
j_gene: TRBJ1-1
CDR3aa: CASSKVTGGQTEAFF

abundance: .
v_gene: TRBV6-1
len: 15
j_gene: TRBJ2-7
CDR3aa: CASSPSRGRSHEQYF

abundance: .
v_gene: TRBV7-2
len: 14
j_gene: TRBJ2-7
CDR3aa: CASSLTANSYEQYF

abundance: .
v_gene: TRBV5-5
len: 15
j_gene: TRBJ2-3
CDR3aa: CASSRGLAGADTQYF

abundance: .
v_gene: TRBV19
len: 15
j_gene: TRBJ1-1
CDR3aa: CASSMQTGMNTEAFF

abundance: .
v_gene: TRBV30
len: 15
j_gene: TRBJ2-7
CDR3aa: CAWSVQGRLNYEQYF

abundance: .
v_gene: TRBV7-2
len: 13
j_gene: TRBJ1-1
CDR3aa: CASSSDRGQYPFF

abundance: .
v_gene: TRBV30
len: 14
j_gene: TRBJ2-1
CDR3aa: CAWIQGSSYNEQFF

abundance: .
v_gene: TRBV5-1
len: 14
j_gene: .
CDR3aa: CASSLDWASNEQYF